Presented here are 9 T cell receptor beta chains from one specimen sequenced in a study of STAT5B mutations in CD4+ large granular lymphocyte leukemia (dated by TCRdb to between 2021 and 2022). The library was generated by the immunoSEQ multiplex PCR assay. Here the immuneACCESS table is served through TCRdb, limited to in-frame sequences with V and J called. Missing clones are a known gap in these copies; in checked studies unresolved V genes cover under half, and the rest lacks a known reason. This sample lists roughly 34,000 clones; roughly 79% were detected once. The ten largest account for approximately 4.7% of the sample. The source material was CD4+ T cells from blood buffy coats. The origin of the receptors is a human donor in good health.

In its sample, this clone was seen once. The CDR3 DNA sequence: TGTGCCAGCAGTTTATTCCAGGGGCCCGAGCAGTACTTC. It is translated as CASSLFQGPEQYF. This chain connects TRBV28 to TRBJ2-7, with D maybe TRBD1 (6 bases). Germline-derived CDR1 and CDR2 are MDHEN and SYDVKM. Trimming removed 1 base from V and 6 bases from J, with 10 bases in between. The CDR3 extends over 13 amino acids.

This sequence joins TRBV4-2 and TRBJ2-7, with 7 nucleotides matching TRBD1. CDR3 length: 13 amino acids. Germline values: CDR1 LGHNA, CDR2 YNFKEQ. Trimming removed 0 bases from V and 7 bases from J; junction bases left unmatched: 3. The CDR3 here is CASSQESRGEQYF. The DNA for the CDR3 is TGTGCCAGCAGCCAAGAGAGCAGGGGGGAGCAGTACTTC.

In its sample, this clone was seen a few times. Germline is not matched at one junction end, which may reflect a read error. This chain links TRBV4-2 with TRBJ1-1, with 9 bases that match TRBD1. This CDR3 comprises 15 residues. Germline CDR1 and CDR2: LGHNA and YNFKEQ. The DNA for the CDR3 is TGTGCCAGCAGCCAATCAACAGGGGGCGAACGAGGACTGATCTTT. The encoded protein is CASSQSTGGERGLIF.

The chain joins TRBV6-5 to TRBJ1-3, with D unclear. This CDR3 is 14 amino acids long. Trimming took 5 bases from V and 0 from J, leaving 8 bases between them. CDR1 and CDR2 from the germline V gene are MNHEY and SVGAGI. CDR3: CASSLQDSGNTIYF. The CDR3 DNA reads TGTGCCAGCAGTCTGCAGGACTCTGGAAACACCATATATTTT.

This chain joins TRBV25-1 and TRBJ2-3; a possible D gene is TRBD2 (5 bases). The CDR3 has 14 residues. Germline-derived CDR1 and CDR2 are MGHDK and SYGVNS. The V gene lost 10 bases and the J gene lost 4 bases, with 18 bases spanning the gap. The CDR3 sequence: CATNLGFGADTQYF. The CDR3 DNA is TGTGCCACCAACCTGGGATTCGGGGCAGATACGCAGTATTTT.

The chain recombines TRBV18 with TRBJ2-1; D possibly corresponds to TRBD2 (5 bases). Between the trimmed V and J ends, which lost 6 bases and 8 bases, there was a span of 14 bases. The CDR3 extends over 13 amino acids. Germline CDR1 is KGHSH and CDR2 is LQKENI. The CDR3 nucleotides read TGTGCCAGCTCCGCGGTGGTCGGGGATGAGCAGTTCTTC. Translation gives CASSAVVGDEQFF.

V and J are TRBV28 and TRBJ2-3; D unresolved. Trimming left V 4 bases short and J 4 bases short, with 12 bases between. This CDR3 has 14 amino acids. CDR1 and CDR2 (germline): MDHEN, SYDVKM. The chain's CDR3 is CASSSTGRADTQYF. The CDR3 coding sequence is TGTGCCAGCAGTTCGACGGGTCGGGCAGATACGCAGTATTTT. Drawing the rest from reference TRBV28 and TRBJ2-3, the complete variable domain is DVKVTQSSRYLVKRTGEKVFLECVQDMDHENMFWYRQDPGLGLRLIYFSYDVKMKEKGDIPEGYSVSREKKERFSLILESASTNQTSMYLCASSSTGRADTQYFGPGTRLTVL.

The V and J genes are TRBV4-3 and TRBJ2-1; unclear D gene. The CDR3 is 13 amino acids. Trimming took 1 base from V and 10 from J, leaving 11 bases between them. From germline, CDR1 is LGHNA and CDR2 YSLEER. The CDR3 region is CASSQARGGEQFF. The CDR3 DNA reads TGCGCCAGCAGCCAAGCGCGTGGCGGCGAGCAGTTCTTC.

The chain uses TRBV19 and TRBJ2-3; 7 positions match TRBD2. In germline, CDR1 is LNHDA, CDR2 SQIVND (reference sequence). Unmatched junction bases numbered 9, after V lost 3 bases and J lost 0 bases. The CDR3 spans 17 residues. CDR3 bases: TGTGCCAGTAGTATCAACAAAGCGGGACTTAGCACAGATACGCAGTATTTT. As protein: CASSINKAGLSTDTQYF.